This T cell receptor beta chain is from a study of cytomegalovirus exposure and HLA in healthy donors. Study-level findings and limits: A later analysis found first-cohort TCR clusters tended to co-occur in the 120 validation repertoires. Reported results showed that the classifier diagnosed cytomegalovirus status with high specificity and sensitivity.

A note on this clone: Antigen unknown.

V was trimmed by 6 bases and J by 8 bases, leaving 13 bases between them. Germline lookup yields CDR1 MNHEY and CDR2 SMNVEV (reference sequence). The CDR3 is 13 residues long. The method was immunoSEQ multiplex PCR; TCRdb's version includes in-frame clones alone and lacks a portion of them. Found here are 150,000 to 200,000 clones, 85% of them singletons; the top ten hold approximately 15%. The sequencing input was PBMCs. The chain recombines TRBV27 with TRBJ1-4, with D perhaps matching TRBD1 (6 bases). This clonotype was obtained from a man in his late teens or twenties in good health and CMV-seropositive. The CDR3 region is CASSRGGWEKLFF. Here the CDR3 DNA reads TGTGCCAGCAGCCGAGGGGGTTGGGAAAAACTGTTTTTT.